This is a list of T cell receptor beta chains from one sample in a study of T cells in Graves' hyperthyroidism and ophthalmopathy. TCRdb redid the calling of the multiplex PCR reads with MiXCR, one entry per CDR3 protein. This sample has around 600,000 distinct CDR3 sequences, with about 15% found just once. The sample consisted of blood. The source of these receptors is a woman aged 45-65 years with Graves' ophthalmopathy. The CDR3 runs from the conserved cysteine through the conserved F or W. The order of the fields is CDR3 protein, CDR3 DNA, V gene, J gene, clone size, D gene. D genes are given only for firm matches. The size entry is marked missing in some rows and otherwise reads once, few, many or a size class.

CASSAGLLGNNEQFF	TGTGCCAGCAGCGCGGGACTCCTGGGGAACAATGAGCAGTTCTTC	TRBV7-9	TRBJ2-1	many	-
CTSSPGQGSDTQYF	TGTACCAGCAGCCCAGGACAGGGATCAGATACGCAGTATTTT	TRBV7-2	TRBJ2-3	many	TRBD1
CASSRLAREQYF	TGTGCCAGCAGTCGACTAGCTCGGGAGCAGTACTTC	TRBV2	TRBJ2-7	-	TRBD2
CASSVNRVSRTAHTDTQYF	TGTGCCAGTAGTGTCAACAGGGTATCGAGGACTGCGCACACAGATACGCAGTATTTT	TRBV19	TRBJ2-3	few	-
CASRRETDTEAFF	TGTGCCAGCAGACGGGAGACGGACACTGAAGCTTTCTTT	TRBV11-2	TRBJ1-1	-	-
CASTGGAGNTIYF	TGTGCCAGCACTGGAGGGGCTGGAAACACCATATATTTT	TRBV12-3/TRBV12-4	TRBJ1-3	-	-
CASSFGTLNNEQFF	TGCGCCAGCAGCTTCGGGACACTTAACAATGAGCAGTTCTTC	TRBV5-1	TRBJ2-1	few	-
CASSLPQGGGDNEQFF	TGTGCCAGCAGCTTACCACAGGGGGGCGGGGACAATGAGCAGTTCTTC	TRBV7-9	TRBJ2-1	-	TRBD1
CASNDRRLAGSWLFF	TGTGCCAGCAATGACAGGCGACTAGCGGGGAGTTGGCTGTTTTTT	TRBV6-1	TRBJ2-2	-	TRBD2
CASSYRLAGQNTGELFF	TGTGCCAGCAGTTACCGACTAGCGGGACAAAACACCGGGGAGCTGTTTTTT	TRBV6-2/TRBV6-3	TRBJ2-2	-	TRBD2
CASSPGTGWNYGYTF	TGTGCCAGCAGCCCGGGGACAGGGTGGAACTATGGCTACACCTTC	TRBV11-2	TRBJ1-2	many	TRBD1
CASSQDLGRGGSDTQYF	TGTGCCAGCAGCCAAGATCTTGGCAGGGGAGGGTCAGATACGCAGTATTTT	TRBV3-1	TRBJ2-3	-	-
CASSPTTGELFF	TGTGCCAGCAGTCCCACCACCGGGGAGCTGTTTTTT	TRBV28	TRBJ2-2	many	-
CASSHRAGNPTDTQYF	TGTGCCAGCAGCCATCGGGCGGGAAACCCCACAGATACGCAGTATTTT	TRBV16	TRBJ2-3	few	-
CATSRDGRQKTYNEQFF	TGTGCCACCAGCAGAGACGGGAGACAAAAAACTTACAATGAGCAGTTCTTC	TRBV15	TRBJ2-1	few	-
CASSVTFQFF	TGTGCCAGCAGTGTAACTTTTCAGTTCTTC	TRBV6-1	TRBJ2-1	many	-
CSAREGGSHQPQHF	TGCAGTGCTAGAGAGGGCGGTTCTCATCAGCCCCAGCATTTT	TRBV20-1	TRBJ1-5	many	-
CAWRAWDGGINENLFF	TGTGCCTGGAGGGCCTGGGACGGAGGAATTAATGAAAACCTGTTTTTT	TRBV30	TRBJ1-4	-	-
CASRRRESGYEQYF	TGTGCCAGCAGACGGCGGGAGAGTGGTTACGAGCAGTACTTC	TRBV6-1	TRBJ2-7	many	TRBD2
CASSHDTNTGELFF	TGTGCCAGCAGCCACGACACCAACACCGGGGAGCTGTTTTTT	TRBV7-9	TRBJ2-2	many	-
CSVGYTYGYTF	TGCAGCGTGGGGTATACCTATGGCTACACCTTC	TRBV29-1	TRBJ1-2	-	-
CASSTSGQLFF	TGTGCCAGCAGCACGTCGGGACAACTGTTTTTT	TRBV5-6	TRBJ1-4	-	-
CASSLRVGPKRNTGELFF	TGCGCCAGCAGCCTCAGAGTCGGTCCTAAAAGGAACACCGGGGAGCTGTTTTTT	TRBV5-1	TRBJ2-2	many	-